Following are 8 T cell receptor beta chains from one sample sequenced in a study of blood T cell repertoires in COVID-19. Clones were read by immunoSEQ multiplex PCR, and TCRdb kept only the in-frame ones, dropping some. Counted here are under 200,000 clones, about 90% occurring once; the ten biggest clones make up around 7%. Material for sequencing was PBMCs or T cells enriched from blood (not recorded which). These receptors were obtained from a woman aged 45-65 years who had recovered from COVID-19.

The J gene is TRBJ2-7, the V gene TRBV14; 7 bases line up with TRBD2. The CDR3 is 16 residues long. With 1 base clipped from V and 0 bases from J, the junction kept 6 bases outside the gene matches. From germline, CDR1 is SGHDN and CDR2 FVKESK. CDR3 sequence: CASSQGGGSRSYEQYF. CDR3 nucleotide sequence: TGTGCCAGCAGCCAAGGTGGCGGGAGCCGCTCCTACGAGCAGTACTTC.

V and J are TRBV5-1 and TRBJ2-3, with D unclear. The CDR3 loop spans 12 amino acids. Trimming removed 0 bases at V and 4 bases at J, with 3 bases between. Germline CDR1 SGHRS, CDR2 YFSETQ. CDR3 amino acids: CASSLVSDTQYF. The CDR3 DNA follows: TGCGCCAGCAGCTTGGTATCAGATACGCAGTATTTT. Together with reference TRBV5-1 and TRBJ2-3, the CDR3 gives the full variable domain: KAGVTQTPRYLIKTRGQQVTLSCSPISGHRSVSWYQQTPGQGLQFLFEYFSETQRNKGNFPGRFSGRQFSNSRSEMNVSTLELGDSALYLCASSLVSDTQYFGPGTRLTVL.

The chain has TRBV19 and TRBJ2-3, with 7 bases identical to TRBD1. The junction had 8 bases not matched to a gene; V was cut back by 6 bases and J by 5 bases. In germline, CDR1 is LNHDA, CDR2 SQIVND (reference sequence). The CDR3 length is 14 residues. In nucleotides, the CDR3 is TGTGCCAGTAGGCCTGGACAGGTGGTAGATACGCAGTATTTT. This encodes CASRPGQVVDTQYF.

The rearrangement links TRBV6-6 to TRBJ1-1; D unclear. V gave up 8 bases and J gave up 0 bases, with 13 bases separating them. Germline V gene lookup returns CDR1 MNHNY and CDR2 SVGAGI (reference sequence). This CDR3 comprises 14 residues. The CDR3 DNA reads TGTGCCAGCTGTAGCGCCGAGATGAACACTGAAGCTTTCTTT. Its translation: CASCSAEMNTEAFF.

The chain combines TRBV7-2 with TRBJ2-7, with 8 bases fitting TRBD2. The junction had 12 bases not matched to a gene; V was cut back by 1 base and J by 7 bases. CDR3 length: 16 amino acids. The germline V gene has CDR1 SGHTA and CDR2 FQGNSA. The CDR3 DNA reads TGTGCCAGCAGCTTAGGGGCCGGGAGGGTCCTAGGGGAGCAGTACTTC. It is translated as CASSLGAGRVLGEQYF. Full variable domain (rest looked up from reference TRBV7-2 and TRBJ2-7): GAGVSQSPSNKVTEKGKDVELRCDPISGHTALYWYRQSLGQGLEFLIYFQGNSAPDKSGLPSDRFSAERTGGSVSTLTIQRTQQEDSAVYLCASSLGAGRVLGEQYFGPGTRLTVT.

V is TRBV5-4 and J is TRBJ2-3; TRBD1 agrees at 11 bases. Germline-derived CDR1 and CDR2 are SGHNT and YYREEE (reference sequence). The CDR3 spans 15 residues. The V segment lost 4 bases and the J segment 4 bases; nucleotides outside the gene matches: 5. CDR3 coding DNA: TGTGCCAGCAGCCTCCCGGGACAGGGGGCAGATACGCAGTATTTT. This sequence encodes CASSLPGQGADTQYF.

V is TRBV19 and J is TRBJ2-2, with 10 bases fitting TRBD1. J was trimmed by 4 bases and V by 5 bases; bases with no gene match: 10. This CDR3 spans 17 amino acids. Looked up from germline, CDR1 is LNHDA and CDR2 is SQIVND (reference sequence). The CDR3 DNA sequence: TGTGCCAGTAGTGCCAAGGGACAGGGGCATGGCACCGGGGAGCTGTTTTTT. It codes for CASSAKGQGHGTGELFF. The variable domain in full, completed from reference TRBV19 and TRBJ2-2, reads DGGITQSPKYLFRKEGQNVTLSCEQNLNHDAMYWYRQDPGQGLRLIYYSQIVNDFQKGDIAEGYSVSREKKESFPLTVTSAQKNPTAFYLCASSAKGQGHGTGELFFGEGSRLTVL.

CDR3 DNA sequence: TGTGCCAGCAGTTACTCGCCAGGGTGGAACGAGCAGTACTTC. It specifies CASSYSPGWNEQYF. The chain uses TRBV6-5 and TRBJ2-7, with D possibly TRBD1 on 5 matching bases. Germline V gives CDR1 MNHEY, CDR2 SVGAGI. The CDR3 sequence is 14 residues long. The V gene lost 0 bases and the J gene lost 5 bases, with 11 bases spanning the gap.